One sample yielded the 27 T cell receptor beta chains listed below, sequenced in a study of vaccination and CD4 T cells after COVID-19. The antigens of these receptors remain unknown. Sequencing of DNA taken from cultured CD4+ T cells relied on the Oncomine TCR Beta short-read assay. TCRdb used MiXCR to reprocess the PCR reads, holding one entry per CDR3 protein. The sample lists approximately 15,000 distinct CDR3 sequences; roughly three fifths were seen once. Specified treatment: approximately 9-day PBMC culture with coronavirus spike peptide pools or control peptides (ViraFEST assay). Material for sequencing was CD4+ T cells from blood, cultured in vitro. The source of these receptors is a human donor who had recovered from COVID-19.

CDR3 nucleotide sequence: TGTGCCTGGAGTTACCAGAACACTGAAGCTTTCTTT. Translation: CAWSYQNTEAFF. The V call is TRBV30, the J call TRBJ1-1; D is unresolved. This CDR3 is built from 12 residues. Germline values: CDR1 GTSNPN, CDR2 SVGIG (reference sequence). The ends were cut back, 2 bases at V and 1 base at J, with 5 bases in the middle.

This sequence joins TRBV27 and TRBJ2-3; TRBD2 matches at 11 bases. The V segment lost 5 bases and the J segment 4 bases; nucleotides outside the gene matches: 8. Germline CDR1 and CDR2: MNHEY and SMNVEV (reference sequence). The length of the CDR3 is 16 residues. This CDR3 is CASSPQLAGVADTQYF. The CDR3 DNA reads as TGTGCCAGCAGTCCCCAACTAGCGGGAGTTGCAGATACGCAGTATTTT.

The chain couples TRBV10-2 to TRBJ2-7, with TRBD1 identical over 7 bases. The CDR3 consists of 13 residues. V shed 6 bases and J 2 bases; nucleotides not matched to a gene: 4. Looked up from germline, CDR1 is WSHSY and CDR2 is SAAADI. Here the CDR3 DNA reads TGCGCCAGCAGAGAACAGGGGACCTACGAGCAGTACTTC. Amino acids: CASREQGTYEQYF.

This clonotype was counted only a few times. The chain combines TRBV27 with TRBJ2-5, with D hard to call. Trimming cost V 4 bases and J 2 bases, with 11 bases left between them. CDR1 and CDR2 from the germline V gene are MNHEY and SMNVEV (reference sequence). There are 14 residues in the CDR3. CDR3 in DNA: TGTGCCAGCAGTTCGTGGGCCCAACAAGAGACCCAGTACTTC. Protein product: CASSSWAQQETQYF.

The chain couples TRBV6-5 to TRBJ2-4; 7 bases line up with TRBD1. Germline V gene sequence: CDR1 MNHEY, CDR2 SVGAGI. The CDR3 spans 15 residues. The V segment lost 3 bases and the J segment 8 bases; nucleotides outside the gene matches: 10. This chain's CDR3 is CASSYRGQPRDIQYF. CDR3 bases: TGTGCCAGCAGTTATAGGGGACAGCCTAGGGACATTCAGTACTTC.

V is TRBV10-2 and J is TRBJ1-2, with 9 positions matching TRBD1. This CDR3 has 15 amino acids. Germline CDR1 is WSHSY and CDR2 is SAAADI. The J segment lost 5 bases and the V segment lost 4 bases, leaving 8 bases of the junction unmatched. CDR3 sequence reads: CASSGSGTGRYGYTF. In DNA form, the CDR3 reads TGCGCCAGCAGTGGATCCGGGACAGGGAGGTATGGCTACACCTTC.

This clonotype was counted between two and nine times. The V gene is TRBV5-4, the J gene TRBJ1-6; a possible D gene is TRBD1 (5 bases). The CDR3 totals 15 residues. Germline-derived CDR1 and CDR2 are SGHNT and YYREEE (reference sequence). Between the trimmed V and J ends, which lost 3 bases and 7 bases, there was a span of 14 bases. CDR3 nucleotides: TGTGCCAGCAGCTGGGGACGGATTATGAATTCACCCCTCCACTTT. Protein product: CASSWGRIMNSPLHF. Full variable domain (missing parts from reference TRBV5-4 and TRBJ1-6): ETGVTQSPTHLIKTRGQQVTLRCSSQSGHNTVSWYQQALGQGPQFIFQYYREEENGRGNFPPRFSGLQFPNYSSELNVNALELDDSALYLCASSWGRIMNSPLHFGNGTRLTVT.

The rearrangement uses TRBV7-2 and TRBJ1-3; 9 nucleotides line up with TRBD1. Trimming removed 5 bases from V and 4 bases from J; junction bases left unmatched: 3. This CDR3 has 14 amino acids. Per the germline V gene, CDR1 is SGHTA and CDR2 is FQGNSA. The CDR3 region is CASSRDRAGNTIYF. CDR3 nucleotides: TGTGCCAGCAGCCGGGACAGGGCGGGAAACACCATATATTTT.

The V and J genes are TRBV11-2 and TRBJ1-2; D is undetermined. CDR3 size: 12 residues. The V end lost 6 bases, the J end lost 7 bases, and 12 bases lay between the germline ends. The V gene's germline CDR1 is SGHAT and CDR2 FQNNGV. CDR3 protein: CASSASVGGYTF. CDR3 coding DNA: TGTGCCAGCAGTGCCAGTGTAGGTGGCTACACCTTC.

This chain joins TRBV6-1 and TRBJ1-1, with unresolved D. Between the trimmed V and J ends, which lost 5 bases and 0 bases, there was a span of 16 bases. The CDR3 sequence is 16 residues long. In germline, CDR1 is MNHNS, CDR2 SASEGT. The CDR3 loop reads CASSTGRVGMNTEAFF. CDR3 nucleotides: TGTGCCAGCAGTACCGGACGGGTAGGGATGAACACTGAAGCTTTCTTT.

The chain has TRBV7-6 and TRBJ1-4; D gene ambiguous. The germline V gene encodes CDR1 SGHVS and CDR2 FNYEAQ. Trimming shortened V by 5 bases and J by 8 bases, and 15 bases separated the two germline ends. This CDR3 region has 14 residues. CDR3 amino acids: CASSLQPSSEKLFF. The CDR3 region has the DNA TGTGCCAGCAGCCTACAGCCCTCTTCGGAAAAACTGTTTTTT. The full variable domain, its missing parts supplied by reference TRBV7-6 and TRBJ1-4, is GAGVSQSPRYKVTKRGQDVALRCDPISGHVSLYWYRQALGQGPEFLTYFNYEAQQDKSGLPNDRFSAERPEGSISTLTIQRTEQRDSAMYRCASSLQPSSEKLFFGSGTQLSVL.

This clonotype was observed a handful of times. The chain joins TRBV7-3 to TRBJ1-2, with TRBD1 matching over 8 bases. Germline CDR1 and CDR2: SGHTA and FQGTGA. This CDR3 contains 14 residues. The V segment lost 0 bases and the J segment 14 bases; nucleotides outside the gene matches: 11. The CDR3 nucleotides are TGTGCCAGCAGCTTAACAGGGACAGGCTCCCCCCTGACCTTC. It translates to CASSLTGTGSPLTF.

The V and J genes are TRBV5-8 and TRBJ2-3; D possibly matches TRBD1 or TRBD2 (6 bases each). V shed 1 base and J shed 4 bases, with 13 bases lying between them. This CDR3 is 15 amino acids long. Per the germline V gene, CDR1 is SGHTS and CDR2 is YDEGEE. Written as DNA, the CDR3 is TGTGCCAGCAGCTTGTTTCCGGGGGCCCCAGATACGCAGTATTTT. Its translation is CASSLFPGAPDTQYF.

This clonotype was recorded only once. This chain uses TRBV19 with TRBJ1-2, with D tentatively TRBD1 (5 bases). The CDR3 spans 12 residues. In germline, CDR1 is LNHDA, CDR2 SQIVND (reference sequence). Trimming cost V 7 bases and J 4 bases, with 10 bases left between them. CDR3 DNA sequence: TGTGCCAGTACCCTTGGGACCTATGGCTACACCTTC. Its translation: CASTLGTYGYTF.

V is TRBV27 and J is TRBJ1-1, with 9 bases fitting TRBD1. V lost 4 bases to trimming and J lost 8 bases; unmatched junction nucleotides: 14. CDR3 length: 16 residues. Germline V gene sequence: CDR1 MNHEY, CDR2 SMNVEV (reference sequence). The CDR3 DNA follows: TGTGCCAGCAGTTCTGGGGGGCTCGGACAGGGGCGAGAAGCTTTCTTT. Its protein product is CASSSGGLGQGREAFF.

The chain has TRBV7-8 and TRBJ2-3; 7 bases fit TRBD1. In germline, CDR1 is SGHVS, CDR2 FQNEAQ. The V and J ends lost 5 bases and 8 bases, in that order; junction bases with no gene match: 7. This CDR3 has 13 residues. CDR3 sequence: CASSGSGQTTQYF. The CDR3 bases are TGTGCCAGCAGCGGCTCGGGACAGACTACGCAGTATTTT.

This clonotype was observed once. This chain links TRBV7-2 with TRBJ2-7; TRBD1 agrees at 11 bases. Germline loops: CDR1 SGHTA, CDR2 FQGNSA. CDR3 size: 15 residues. J gave up 3 bases and V 5 bases, and 6 bases lay outside the gene matches. The CDR3 protein is CASSRGTGGLYEQYF. In nucleotides, the CDR3 is TGTGCCAGCAGCCGCGGGACAGGGGGGCTCTACGAGCAGTACTTC.

This clonotype was counted only a few times. The chain couples TRBV24-1 to TRBJ2-1; the match to TRBD2 covers 12 bases. The J segment lost 5 bases and the V segment lost 0 bases, leaving 4 bases of the junction unmatched. The CDR3 runs to 17 residues. In germline, CDR1 is KGHDR, CDR2 SFDVKD. CDR3 in DNA: TGTGCCACCAGTGATTTGGGGACTAGCGGGCGGAACAATGAGCAGTTCTTC. This codes for CATSDLGTSGRNNEQFF.

The J gene is TRBJ2-7, the V gene TRBV29-1; possibly TRBD1 for D (6 bases). Germline loops: CDR1 SQVTM, CDR2 ANQGSEA. Trimming took off 6 bases at V and 6 bases at J, with 12 bases between the two ends. The CDR3 length is 11 residues. The CDR3 DNA reads TGCAGCGTCTATACAGGGTTCGAGCAGTACTTC. It is translated as CSVYTGFEQYF.

The chain has TRBV11-2 and TRBJ2-7, with no clear D. Per germline, CDR1 SGHAT and CDR2 FQNNGV. The ends were cut back, 3 bases at V and 3 bases at J, with 9 bases in the middle. CDR3 length: 13 residues. This CDR3 is CASSFIFLYEQYF. As DNA, the CDR3 is TGTGCCAGCAGCTTCATATTCCTCTACGAGCAGTACTTC.

CDR3 coding DNA: TGTGCCAGCAGCGTTCGACAGAATAGCAATCAGCCCCAGCATTTT. Its translation is CASSVRQNSNQPQHF. This chain connects TRBV21-1 to TRBJ1-5; the table assigns TRBD1, which was not confirmed against the DNA. TRBV21-1 is deemed a pseudogene. The CDR3 runs to 15 residues.

The chain joins TRBV28 to TRBJ1-2; 8 nucleotides line up with TRBD1. The CDR3 is made up of 15 amino acids. Germline values: CDR1 MDHEN, CDR2 SYDVKM. Trimming took 3 bases from V and 8 from J; bases not matched to a gene: 11. The CDR3 DNA reads TGTGCCAGCAGTTTTACGGCCCAGGGGGCGCTGGGCTACACCTTC. This sequence encodes CASSFTAQGALGYTF.

This chain links TRBV6-4 with TRBJ2-1, with a possible D match to TRBD1 (5 bases). V lost 6 bases and J 1 base, leaving 16 bases between the germline ends. The CDR3 has 16 amino acids. Germline CDR1 and CDR2: MRHNA and SNTAGT. CDR3 DNA: TGTGCCAGCAGCCCCGACCAGGGCGCTTCCTACAATGAGCAGTTCTTC. Protein sequence: CASSPDQGASYNEQFF.

The rearrangement joins TRBV12-3 or TRBV12-4 to TRBJ2-5, with D tentatively TRBD2 (7 bases). The V end was cut by 6 bases, the J end by 3 bases, with 23 bases between. CDR3 length equals 17 residues. In nucleotides, the CDR3 is TGTGCCAGCAGGGAGGGGGGGGAATTATTTCCTAAAGAGACCCAGTACTTC. Translating it yields CASREGGELFPKETQYF.

CDR3 bases: TGTGCCTGGAGTGTGCCCCCGAGGGCTGAAGCTTTCTTT. This gives the protein CAWSVPPRAEAFF. This sequence joins TRBV30 and TRBJ1-1; D is unresolved. Per germline, CDR1 GTSNPN and CDR2 SVGIG (reference sequence). Trimming cost V 0 bases and J 6 bases, with 11 bases left between them. The CDR3 has 13 residues.

The rearrangement uses TRBV11-2 and TRBJ1-1; the D gene is possibly TRBD1 (5 bases). Between the trimmed V and J ends, which lost 0 bases and 8 bases, there was a span of 16 bases. This CDR3 contains 15 residues. Germline V gene sequence: CDR1 SGHAT, CDR2 FQNNGV. CDR3 region: CASSLDGGTAKEAFF. In DNA form, the CDR3 reads TGTGCCAGCAGCTTAGATGGGGGGACGGCAAAAGAAGCTTTCTTT. Supplemented by reference TRBV11-2 and TRBJ1-1, the full variable domain reads EAGVAQSPRYKIIEKRQSVAFWCNPISGHATLYWYQQILGQGPKLLIQFQNNGVVDDSQLPKDRFSAERLKGVDSTLKIQPAKLEDSAVYLCASSLDGGTAKEAFFGQGTRLTVV.

The chain is built from TRBV20-1 and TRBJ2-7, with D perhaps matching TRBD1 (6 bases). Germline V gene sequence: CDR1 DFQATT, CDR2 SNEGSKA (reference sequence). The germline V and J ends were trimmed by 5 bases and 5 bases, with 19 bases remaining between them. The CDR3 consists of 14 residues. The CDR3 protein is CSAANRLNRDEQYF. CDR3 DNA: TGCAGTGCTGCGAACAGACTAAACAGGGACGAGCAGTACTTC.